What follows describes a single TCR beta chain. Its antigen is not identified. The data originate from a study of cytomegalovirus exposure and HLA in healthy donors. Study in general: In an early release, HLA-typed donors contributed about 80 million unique TCR sequences. Findings and limits, study-wide: Reports state that TCR beta sequences accurately predicted most subjects' HLA-A and HLA-B alleles. About 150 TCR beta chains were listed as cytomegalovirus-associated. For most TCR beta V segments, an earlier analysis put the productive rate at about 90% or about 30% of the time.

Trimming removed 1 base from V and 6 bases from J, with 7 bases in between. Per germline, CDR1 LGHNT and CDR2 FRNRAP. The CDR3 covers 14 residues. The PCR contained 60 Vbeta and 13 Jbeta primers. Profiling relied on immunoSEQ multiplex PCR, and the TCRdb table lists in-frame clones only, not all of them. This sample has roughly 90,000 clones, with around three quarters found just once. The TCR comes from a woman in her thirties or forties in good health and CMV-seropositive. The chain has TRBV12-5 and TRBJ1-6; D remains unclear. Source material: PBMCs. DNA of the CDR3: TGTGCTAGTGGTTTGGGACTGAGTAATTCACCCCTCCACTTT. Translated: CASGLGLSNSPLHF.